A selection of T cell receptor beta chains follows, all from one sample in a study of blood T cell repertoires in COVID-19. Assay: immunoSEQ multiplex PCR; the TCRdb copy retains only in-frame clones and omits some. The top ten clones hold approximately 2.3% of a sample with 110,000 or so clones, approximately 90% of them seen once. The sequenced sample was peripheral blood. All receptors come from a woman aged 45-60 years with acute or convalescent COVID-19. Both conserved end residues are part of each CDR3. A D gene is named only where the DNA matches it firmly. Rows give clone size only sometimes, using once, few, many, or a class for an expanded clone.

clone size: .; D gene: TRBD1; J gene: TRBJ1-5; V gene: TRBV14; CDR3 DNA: TGTGCCAGCAGCCAAGATCAAGAAGGAGACAGGGGGCTGGATCAGCCCCAGCATTTT; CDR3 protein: CASSQDQEGDRGLDQPQHF
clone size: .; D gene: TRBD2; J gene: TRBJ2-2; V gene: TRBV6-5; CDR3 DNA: TGTGCCAGCAGTAAGCGGGGGTCCTTGACCGGGGAGCTGTTTTTT; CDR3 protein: CASSKRGSLTGELFF
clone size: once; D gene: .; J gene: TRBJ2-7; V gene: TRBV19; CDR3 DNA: TGTGCCAGTAGTCGCCAGGGTTTATCGCCCGAGCAGTACTTC; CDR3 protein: CASSRQGLSPEQYF
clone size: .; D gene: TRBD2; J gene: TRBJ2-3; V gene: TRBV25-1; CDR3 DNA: TGTGCCAGCAGTGTCGGGGGGACGCAGTATTTT; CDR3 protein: CASSVGGTQYF
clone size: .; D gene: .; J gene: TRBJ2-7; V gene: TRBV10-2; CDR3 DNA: TGCGCCAGCAGTGAGTCGTACCGGGGGACCGAGCAGTACTTC; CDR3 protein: CASSESYRGTEQYF
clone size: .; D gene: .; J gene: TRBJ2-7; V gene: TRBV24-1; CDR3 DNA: TGTGCCACCAGTGATTTGTGGCAGGAGGCGGCCTACGAGCAGTACTTC; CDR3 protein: CATSDLWQEAAYEQYF
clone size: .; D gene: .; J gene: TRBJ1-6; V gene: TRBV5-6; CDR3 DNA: TGTGCCAGCAGCTTGGGGTTGGGCCCCAATTCACCCCTCCACTTT; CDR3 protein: CASSLGLGPNSPLHF
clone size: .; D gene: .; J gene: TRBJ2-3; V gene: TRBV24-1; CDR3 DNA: TGTGCCACCGACCCGTTAGAGGCCACAGATACGCAGTATTTT; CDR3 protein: CATDPLEATDTQYF
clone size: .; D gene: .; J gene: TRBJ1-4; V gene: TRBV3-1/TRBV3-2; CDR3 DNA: TGTGCCAGCAGCCAAGCCCACTTGGGGGGTGAAAAACTGTTTTTT; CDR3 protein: CASSQAHLGGEKLFF
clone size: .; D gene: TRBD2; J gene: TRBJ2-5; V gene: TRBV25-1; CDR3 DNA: TGTGCCAGCAGTGAACGGCTAGCGGGAGCCCAAGAGACCCAGTACTTC; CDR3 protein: CASSERLAGAQETQYF
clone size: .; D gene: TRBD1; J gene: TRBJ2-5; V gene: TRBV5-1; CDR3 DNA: TGCGCCAGCAGCACGGGACAGGGACAGACCCAGTACTTC; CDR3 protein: CASSTGQGQTQYF
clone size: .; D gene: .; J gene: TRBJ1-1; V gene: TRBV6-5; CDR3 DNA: TGTGCCAGCAGTTACATCGCCACGGGTATGACTGAAGCTTTCTTT; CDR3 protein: CASSYIATGMTEAFF
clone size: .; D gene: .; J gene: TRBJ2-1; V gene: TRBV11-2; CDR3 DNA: TGTGCCAGCAGCTTATCTGGCTCCAGCTCCTACAATGAGCAGTTCTTC; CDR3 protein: CASSLSGSSSYNEQFF
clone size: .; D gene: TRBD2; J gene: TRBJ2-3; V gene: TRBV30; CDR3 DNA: TGTGCCTGGAGTCCCCAGCGGGGGACCACAGATACGCAGTATTTT; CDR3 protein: CAWSPQRGTTDTQYF
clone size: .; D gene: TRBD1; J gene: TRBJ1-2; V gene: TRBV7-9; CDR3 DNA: TGTGCCAGCACACCCTATTCAGGGGGCTTTGGAGGTGGCTACACCTTC; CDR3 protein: CASTPYSGGFGGGYTF
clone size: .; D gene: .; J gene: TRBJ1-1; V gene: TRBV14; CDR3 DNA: TGTGCCAGCAGCCAAGATCGTAGATTTGAAGCTTTCTTT; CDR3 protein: CASSQDRRFEAFF
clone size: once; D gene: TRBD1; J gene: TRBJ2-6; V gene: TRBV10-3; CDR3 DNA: TGTGCCATCAGTGAGACAGGGGGTTATGGGGCCAACGTCCTGACTTTC; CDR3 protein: CAISETGGYGANVLTF
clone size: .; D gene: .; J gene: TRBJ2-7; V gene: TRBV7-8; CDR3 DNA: TGTGCCAGCAGCTTAGCGCGGAGGGACGAGCAGTACTTC; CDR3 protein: CASSLARRDEQYF
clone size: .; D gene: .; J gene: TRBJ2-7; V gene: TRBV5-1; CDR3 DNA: TGCGCCAGCAGCTTGCACAGGGACTCCTACGAGCAGTACTTC; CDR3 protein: CASSLHRDSYEQYF
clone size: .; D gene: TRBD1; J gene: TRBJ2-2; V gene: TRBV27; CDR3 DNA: TGTGCCAGCAGTTACAGGGGAGTCGACACCGGGGAGCTGTTTTTT; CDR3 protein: CASSYRGVDTGELFF
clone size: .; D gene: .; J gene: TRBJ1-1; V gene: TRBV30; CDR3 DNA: TGTGCCTTCCGAAACCCCAGGAGGAGGGTTTTTGAAGCTTTCTTT; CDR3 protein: CAFRNPRRRVFEAFF
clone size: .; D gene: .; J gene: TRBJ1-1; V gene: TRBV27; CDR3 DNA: TGTGCCAGCAGTTTACGGGGGGGGGATGAAGCTTTCTTT; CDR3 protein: CASSLRGGDEAFF
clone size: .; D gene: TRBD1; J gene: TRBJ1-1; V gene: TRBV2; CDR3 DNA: TGTGCCAGCAGTGGGGTTCGGGACAGCACTGAAGCTTTCTTT; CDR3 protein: CASSGVRDSTEAFF
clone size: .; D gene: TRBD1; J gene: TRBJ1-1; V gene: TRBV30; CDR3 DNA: TGTGCCTGGGGCTGGGACAGCAACACTGAAGCTTTCTTT; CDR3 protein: CAWGWDSNTEAFF
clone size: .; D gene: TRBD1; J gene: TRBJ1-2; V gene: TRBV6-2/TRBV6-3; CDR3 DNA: TGTGCCAGCAGTCCAGACAGGGCCCATGGCTACACCTTC; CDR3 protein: CASSPDRAHGYTF
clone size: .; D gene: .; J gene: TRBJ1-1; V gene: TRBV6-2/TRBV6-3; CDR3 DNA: TGTGCCAGCAGTTACTTCGGGGACACTGAAGCTTTCTTT; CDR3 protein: CASSYFGDTEAFF
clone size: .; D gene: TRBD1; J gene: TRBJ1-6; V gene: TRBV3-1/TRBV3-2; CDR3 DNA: TGTGCCAGCAGCCGAGACAGGGCCAATTCACCCCTCCACTTT; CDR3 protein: CASSRDRANSPLHF
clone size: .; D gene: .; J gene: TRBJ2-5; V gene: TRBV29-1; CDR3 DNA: TGCAGCGTTTCCGGGTCCCAAGAGACCCAGTACTTC; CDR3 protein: CSVSGSQETQYF
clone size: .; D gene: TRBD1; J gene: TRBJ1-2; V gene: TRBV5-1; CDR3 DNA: TGCGCCAGCAGCTTCGGACAGGGAGCATCCTATGGCTACACCTTC; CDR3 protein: CASSFGQGASYGYTF
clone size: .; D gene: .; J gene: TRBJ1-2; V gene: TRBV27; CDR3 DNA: TGTGCCAGCAGTTTAGGTAGCGGCGACTATGGCTACACCTTC; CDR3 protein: CASSLGSGDYGYTF
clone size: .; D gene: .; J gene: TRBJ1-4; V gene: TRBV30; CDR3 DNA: TGTGCCTGGAGTACCCCGGGGAGTCCCAATGAAAAACTGTTTTTT; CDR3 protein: CAWSTPGSPNEKLFF
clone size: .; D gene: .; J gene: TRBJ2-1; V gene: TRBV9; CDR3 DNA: TGTGCCAGCAGCCCCCCCGGGACTGGCTCCTACAATGAGCAGTTCTTC; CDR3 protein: CASSPPGTGSYNEQFF
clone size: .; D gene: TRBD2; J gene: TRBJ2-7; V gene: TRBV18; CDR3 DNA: TGTGCCAGCTCACTCCTAGCGGGGGCCTACGAGCAGTACTTC; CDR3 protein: CASSLLAGAYEQYF
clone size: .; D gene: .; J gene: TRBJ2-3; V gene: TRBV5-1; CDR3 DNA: TGCGCCAGCAGTCAGGGGCAGGTGATTAGCACAGATACGCAGTATTTT; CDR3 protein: CASSQGQVISTDTQYF
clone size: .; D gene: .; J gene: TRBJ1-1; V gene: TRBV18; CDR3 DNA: TGTGCCAGCTCACCACCTGGGGCATCTGGGGCTTTCTTT; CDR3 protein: CASSPPGASGAFF
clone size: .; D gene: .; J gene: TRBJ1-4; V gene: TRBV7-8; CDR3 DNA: TGCCGGTACAGGAACAAGAATGAAAAACTGTTTTTT; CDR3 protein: CRYRNKNEKLFF
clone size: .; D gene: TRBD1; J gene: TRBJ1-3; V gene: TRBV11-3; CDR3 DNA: TGTGCCAGCAGCGAACGGGACAGGGGACCTGGAAACACCATATATTTT; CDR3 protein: CASSERDRGPGNTIYF
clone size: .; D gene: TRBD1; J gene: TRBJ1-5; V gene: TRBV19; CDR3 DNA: TGTGCCAGTAGTATACTACCCAGGACAGGGTGGGATCAGCCCCAGCATTTT; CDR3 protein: CASSILPRTGWDQPQHF
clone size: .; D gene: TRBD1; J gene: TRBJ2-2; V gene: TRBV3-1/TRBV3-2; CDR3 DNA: TGTGCCAGCAGCCCTCACAGGGGATTCCCCGGGGAGCTGTTTTTT; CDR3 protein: CASSPHRGFPGELFF
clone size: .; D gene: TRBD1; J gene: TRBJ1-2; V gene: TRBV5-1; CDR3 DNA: TGCGCCAGCAGCCTCGGACAGGATCGATATGGCTACACCTTC; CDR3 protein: CASSLGQDRYGYTF
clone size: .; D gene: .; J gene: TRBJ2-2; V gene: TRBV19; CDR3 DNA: TGTGCCAGTAGTCCCCTGGGGAGGACGAACACCGGGGAGCTGTTTTTT; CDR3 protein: CASSPLGRTNTGELFF
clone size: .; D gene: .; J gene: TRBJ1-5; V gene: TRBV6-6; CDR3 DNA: TGTGCCAGCAGTTACGGAGTTTATAGCAATCAGCCCCAGCATTTT; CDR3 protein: CASSYGVYSNQPQHF
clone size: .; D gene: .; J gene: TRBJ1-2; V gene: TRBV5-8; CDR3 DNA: TGTGCCAGCAGCTACTACCAGGGAGGGTATGGCTACACCTTC; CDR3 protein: CASSYYQGGYGYTF
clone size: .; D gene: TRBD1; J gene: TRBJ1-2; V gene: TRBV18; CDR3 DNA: TGTGCCAGCTCACCAACCTCGACAGGGAAATTAGACACCTTC; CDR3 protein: CASSPTSTGKLDTF
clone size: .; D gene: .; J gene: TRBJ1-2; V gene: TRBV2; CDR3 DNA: TGTGCCAGCAGAGAGCTGTACGCCTATGGCTACACCTTC; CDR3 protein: CASRELYAYGYTF
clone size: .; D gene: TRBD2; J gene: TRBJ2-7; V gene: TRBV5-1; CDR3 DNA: TGCGCCAGCAGCTCCGGCGGGAGGGTGGGGGAGCAGTACTTC; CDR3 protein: CASSSGGRVGEQYF
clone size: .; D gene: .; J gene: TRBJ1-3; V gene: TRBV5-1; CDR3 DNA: TGCGCCAGCAGCTCCGGTTATGGAAACACCATATATTTT; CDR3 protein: CASSSGYGNTIYF
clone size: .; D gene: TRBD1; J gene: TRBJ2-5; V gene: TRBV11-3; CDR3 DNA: TGTGCCAGCAGCTTAGGGACAGGGGTGTCGGAGACCCAGTACTTC; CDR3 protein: CASSLGTGVSETQYF
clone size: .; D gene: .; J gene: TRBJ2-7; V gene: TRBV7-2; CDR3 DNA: TGTGCCAGCAGCACGGACAGTTGGGGGGAGCAGTACTTC; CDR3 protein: CASSTDSWGEQYF
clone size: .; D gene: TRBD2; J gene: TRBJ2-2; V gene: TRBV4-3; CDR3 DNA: TGCGCCAGCAGCCACGGACTAGCGGAGAACACCGGGGAGCTGTTTTTT; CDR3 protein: CASSHGLAENTGELFF
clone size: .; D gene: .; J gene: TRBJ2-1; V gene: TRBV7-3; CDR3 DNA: TGTGCCAGCAGCGTGACAGCCGCCTACAATGAGCAGTTCTTC; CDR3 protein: CASSVTAAYNEQFF
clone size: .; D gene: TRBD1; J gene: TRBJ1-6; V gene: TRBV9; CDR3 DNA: TGTGCCAGCAGCCCGGGACAGGACGTAAATTCACCCCTCCACTTT; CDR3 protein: CASSPGQDVNSPLHF
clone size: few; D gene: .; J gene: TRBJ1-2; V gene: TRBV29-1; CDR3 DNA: TGCAGCGTTGACCTGGACAGTGATTATGGCTACACCTTC; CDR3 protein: CSVDLDSDYGYTF
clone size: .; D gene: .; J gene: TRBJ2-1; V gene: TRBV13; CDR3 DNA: TGTGCCAGCAGCGCCAGGGTTCACTACAATGAGCAGTTCTTC; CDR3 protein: CASSARVHYNEQFF
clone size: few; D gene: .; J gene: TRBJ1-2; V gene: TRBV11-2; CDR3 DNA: TGTGCCAGCAGCTTAGATCAAGTCGGGGGGAGAGGCTATGGCTACACCTTC; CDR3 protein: CASSLDQVGGRGYGYTF
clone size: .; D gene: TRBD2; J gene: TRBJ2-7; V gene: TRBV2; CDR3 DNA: TGTGCCAGCAGCGGACTAGCCGGGAACTACGAGCAGTACTTC; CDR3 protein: CASSGLAGNYEQYF
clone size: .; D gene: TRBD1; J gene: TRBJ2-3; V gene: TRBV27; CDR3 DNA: TGTGCCAGCAGTTTATGGGGGGGACAGGGAATAACAGATACGCAGTATTTT; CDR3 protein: CASSLWGGQGITDTQYF